This TCR beta chain was recovered during a study of identical twins. Points from the study as a whole: There were fewer insertions in abundant cord blood beta clonotypes, but memory repertoires showed no such pattern. Conclusions came from cross-sectional statistical analysis, not from following the same donors.

Germline values: CDR1 DFQATT, CDR2 SNEGSKA (reference sequence). The CDR3 consists of 13 residues. The V end lost 5 bases, the J end lost 3 bases, and 14 bases lay between the germline ends. This clonotype was detected ten times or more. As yet, its antigen is unknown. TCRdb re-called the 5' RACE reads through MiXCR, storing one row per CDR3 protein. The table includes around 250,000 distinct CDR3 sequences, 12% detected once. These data also formed part of another study, on yellow fever vaccine responses in identical twins. This second report adds: As reported, the vaccine T cell response of twins seemed partly convergent and partly personalized.

J is TRBJ2-7 and V is TRBV20-1, with D perhaps being TRBD1 or TRBD2 (6 bases each). This sequence originates from a woman aged 18-29 years in good health. Source material: memory (CD45RO+) T cells sorted from blood. The DNA for the CDR3 is TGCAGTGCTCAAGGAGGGGGGAACTACGAGCAGTACTTC. Translated, it gives CSAQGGGNYEQYF.